These T cell receptor beta chains were read from a single sample in a study of cytomegalovirus exposure and HLA in healthy donors. The protocol was immunoSEQ multiplex PCR, while the TCRdb copy is restricted to in-frame clones and leaves out a portion. The repertoire holds about 140,000 clones, with about 94% as singletons. The sequenced sample consisted of PBMCs. The receptors here all came from a man aged 18 to 30 in good health and CMV-seropositive. The CDR3 runs from the conserved cysteine through the conserved F or W. Each record gives: clone size, V gene, D gene, J gene, CDR3 length, CDR3 protein, CDR3 DNA. A D gene is named only where the DNA matches it firmly. The size of a clone is reported for some rows only, either as once, few or many, or as a class for expanded clones.

-,TRBV7-6,TRBD2,TRBJ2-2,15,CASSSTSGRNGELFF,TGTGCCAGCAGCAGCACTAGCGGGAGGAACGGGGAGCTGTTTTTT
-,TRBV7-9,-,TRBJ1-5,13,CASSLAANQPQHF,TGTGCCAGCAGCTTAGCAGCGAATCAGCCCCAGCATTTT
few,TRBV10-3,-,TRBJ1-1,13,CAISEDRQVEAFF,TGTGCCATCAGTGAGGACAGGCAGGTTGAAGCTTTCTTT
-,TRBV5-1,-,TRBJ1-4,16,CASSLSPGGLNEKLFF,TGCGCCAGCAGCTTGAGCCCTGGAGGGCTTAATGAAAAACTGTTTTTT
once,TRBV2,TRBD2,TRBJ2-2,15,CASGGTSEYPGELFF,TGTGCCAGCGGCGGGACTAGCGAGTACCCCGGGGAGCTGTTTTTT
-,TRBV27,-,TRBJ2-1,18,CASSLYGRLWLANNEQFF,TGTGCCAGCAGTTTATATGGGAGACTATGGCTCGCTAACAATGAGCAGTTCTTC
-,TRBV27,-,TRBJ1-1,13,CASSSGMNTEAFF,TGTGCCAGCAGTTCCGGGATGAACACTGAAGCTTTCTTT
-,TRBV5-1,TRBD2,TRBJ2-5,16,CASSSGGEGPQETQYF,TGCGCCAGCAGCAGCGGGGGGGAGGGACCCCAAGAGACCCAGTACTTC
-,TRBV6-1,-,TRBJ2-7,16,CASSGRPGRGFYEQYF,TGTGCCAGCAGTGGACGGCCCGGTCGGGGTTTCTACGAGCAGTACTTC
-,TRBV5-1,TRBD1,TRBJ2-3,17,CASSLRGHRGPTDTQYF,TGCGCCAGCAGCTTGCGGGGACACAGGGGTCCCACAGATACGCAGTATTTT
once,TRBV15,-,TRBJ1-2,12,CATSRDQQAGYF,TGTGCCACCAGCAGAGATCAGCAGGCAGGCTACTTC
-,TRBV2,TRBD2,TRBJ2-7,14,CASSAQREEYEQYF,TGTGCCAGCAGTGCCCAGCGGGAAGAATACGAGCAGTACTTC
-,TRBV7-3,TRBD1,TRBJ2-3,17,CASSLTGGTGATDTQYF,TGTGCCAGCAGCTTAACCGGAGGGACAGGGGCCACAGATACGCAGTATTTT
-,TRBV18,-,TRBJ2-7,13,CASSLGILYEQYF,TGTGCCAGCTCACTCGGGATACTCTACGAGCAGTACTTC
-,TRBV18,TRBD1,TRBJ1-1,13,CASSPDRDTEAFF,TGTGCCAGCTCACCGGACAGGGACACTGAAGCTTTCTTT
-,TRBV9,-,TRBJ1-4,16,CASSAGSPRGNEKLFF,TGTGCCAGCAGCGCTGGGTCACCAAGGGGTAATGAAAAACTGTTTTTT
-,TRBV5-6,TRBD2,TRBJ2-5,16,CASSQGLAGGPETQYF,TGTGCCAGCAGCCAAGGACTAGCGGGAGGGCCGGAGACCCAGTACTTC
-,TRBV14,-,TRBJ1-1,12,CASSPLNTEAFF,TGTGCCAGCAGCCCTTTAAACACTGAAGCTTTCTTT
-,TRBV7-2,-,TRBJ2-5,12,CASSPVRETQYF,TGTGCCAGCAGCCCCGTTCGTGAGACCCAGTACTTC
-,TRBV10-3,TRBD2,TRBJ2-7,15,CAIRKGLADTYEQYF,TGTGCCATCAGGAAAGGACTAGCGGATACCTACGAGCAGTACTTC
-,TRBV4-2,TRBD2,TRBJ2-2,19,CASSRVGLAGGPVTGELFF,TGTGCCAGCAGCCGGGTGGGACTAGCGGGAGGGCCGGTTACCGGGGAGCTGTTTTTT
-,TRBV11-2,-,TRBJ2-5,15,CASSFGGGQGETQYF,TGTGCCAGCAGCTTTGGAGGGGGCCAGGGGGAGACCCAGTACTTC
-,TRBV28,TRBD1,TRBJ2-3,16,CASSQAGQGGTDTQYF,TGTGCCAGCAGTCAGGCGGGACAGGGAGGAACAGATACGCAGTATTTT
-,TRBV5-1,TRBD1,TRBJ2-2,19,CASSVVGTGSIVHTGELFF,TGCGCCAGCAGCGTTGTCGGGACAGGGTCAATAGTGCACACCGGGGAGCTGTTTTTT
-,TRBV5-1,TRBD2,TRBJ2-2,17,CASSLVPGLAGAGELFF,TGCGCCAGCAGCTTGGTCCCCGGGCTAGCGGGAGCCGGGGAGCTGTTTTTT
-,TRBV4-1,-,TRBJ2-1,18,CASSQGSISHPTKNEQFF,TGCGCCAGCAGCCAAGGTTCTATTAGCCACCCAACAAAAAATGAGCAGTTCTTC
-,TRBV6-1,-,TRBJ2-7,14,CASSERPPGYEQYF,TGTGCCAGCAGTGAAAGGCCTCCCGGGTACGAGCAGTACTTC
-,TRBV6-5,-,TRBJ2-7,13,CASSDGTAYEQYF,TGTGCCAGCAGTGATGGAACAGCCTACGAGCAGTACTTC
-,TRBV6-5,TRBD2,TRBJ2-7,15,CASSLTSGGTYEQYF,TGTGCCAGCAGCCTGACTAGCGGGGGAACCTACGAGCAGTACTTC
-,TRBV10-3,-,TRBJ2-5,17,CAISESFGAAGEETQYF,TGTGCCATCAGTGAGTCCTTTGGTGCGGCCGGTGAAGAGACCCAGTACTTC
-,TRBV10-3,TRBD1,TRBJ2-3,14,CAIRTGLNTDTQYF,TGTGCCATCAGGACAGGGTTAAACACAGATACGCAGTATTTT
-,TRBV9,-,TRBJ2-2,15,CASSPRVSNTGELFF,TGTGCCAGCAGCCCCCGGGTCTCGAACACCGGGGAGCTGTTTTTT
once,TRBV30,-,TRBJ1-2,14,CAWSVLAADYGYTF,TGTGCCTGGAGTGTACTGGCGGCAGACTATGGCTACACCTTC
-,TRBV5-4,TRBD1,TRBJ2-5,15,CASSARQGAEETQYF,TGTGCCAGCAGCGCTCGACAGGGGGCGGAAGAGACCCAGTACTTC
-,TRBV6-4,-,TRBJ1-6,13,CASSDGQNSPLHF,TGTGCCAGCAGCGACGGGCAAAATTCACCCCTCCACTTT
once,TRBV4-1,TRBD2,TRBJ2-7,14,CASSRSGNPYEQYF,TGCGCCAGCAGCCGAAGCGGGAACCCCTACGAGCAGTACTTC
-,TRBV5-5,-,TRBJ2-1,15,CASSDLNGAYNEQFF,TGTGCCAGCAGCGACCTTAACGGGGCCTACAATGAGCAGTTCTTC
-,TRBV5-1,-,TRBJ2-2,15,CASFQGSWNTGELFF,TGCGCCAGCTTCCAAGGTAGCTGGAACACCGGGGAGCTGTTTTTT
-,TRBV10-3,TRBD2,TRBJ2-3,17,CAISEKTSGFSTDTQYF,TGTGCCATCAGTGAGAAGACTAGCGGTTTTTCCACAGATACGCAGTATTTT
-,TRBV7-2,TRBD2,TRBJ2-7,13,CASSAGTSGQQYF,TGTGCCAGCAGCGCCGGGACTAGCGGACAGCAGTACTTC
-,TRBV7-2,-,TRBJ2-7,14,CASSLQGSDHEQYF,TGTGCCAGCAGTCTACAGGGCTCTGACCACGAGCAGTACTTC
once,TRBV9,TRBD1,TRBJ1-2,14,CASSVDRAVYGYTF,TGTGCCAGCAGCGTGGACAGGGCAGTCTATGGCTACACCTTC
-,TRBV5-1,-,TRBJ1-1,13,CASSLTGNTEAFF,TGCGCCAGCAGCCTGACAGGGAACACTGAAGCTTTCTTT
few,TRBV21-1,-,TRBJ2-7,13,CASSKGTTYEQYF,TGTGCCAGCAGCAAAGGGACAACCTACGAGCAGTACTTC
-,TRBV7-9,-,TRBJ2-7,11,CASSPLDEQYF,TGTGCCAGCAGCCCCCTAGACGAGCAGTACTTC
once,TRBV6-1,-,TRBJ2-3,14,CASSEAGGLDTQYF,TGTGCCAGCAGTGAAGCCGGGGGATTGGATACGCAGTATTTT
-,TRBV19,TRBD2,TRBJ2-4,17,CASSILRLAGDSNIQYF,TGTGCCAGTAGTATCCTTCGACTAGCGGGAGACTCTAACATTCAGTACTTC
-,TRBV14,-,TRBJ1-2,14,CASSQEDQGRGYTF,TGTGCCAGCAGCCAAGAAGACCAGGGGAGAGGCTACACCTTC
-,TRBV28,-,TRBJ2-3,16,CASRSFGGVSTDTQYF,TGTGCCAGCAGGTCCTTCGGCGGTGTCTCCACAGATACGCAGTATTTT
once,TRBV6-5,TRBD1,TRBJ1-1,14,CASRLTGVNTEAFF,TGTGCCAGCAGATTGACAGGGGTGAACACTGAAGCTTTCTTT
once,TRBV4-1,TRBD2,TRBJ2-1,17,CASSQDQLAGGPNEQFF,TGCGCCAGCAGCCAAGACCAACTAGCGGGAGGACCCAATGAGCAGTTCTTC
-,TRBV5-1,TRBD2,TRBJ2-7,14,CASRGTSGPYEQYF,TGCGCCAGCAGGGGGACTAGTGGACCCTACGAGCAGTACTTC
-,TRBV11-2,-,TRBJ1-2,12,CASSAKDREDTF,TGTGCCAGCAGCGCGAAAGACAGAGAGGACACCTTC
-,TRBV5-1,TRBD1,TRBJ2-2,13,CASSLQGAGELFF,TGCGCCAGCAGCTTACAGGGGGCCGGGGAGCTGTTTTTT